Listed below are T cell receptor beta chains from one sample, sequenced in a study of OX40 agonist ivuxolimab in advanced cancers. Measured with immunoSEQ multiplex PCR; TCRdb has only the in-frame clones, and not every one. The sample gives roughly 89,000 clones, 80% to 90% of which show up once; 7% to 8.5% is in the top ten. The sample consisted of CD4+ or CD8+ T cells sorted from blood, taken in a trial of the OX40 agonist ivuxolimab. The receptors derive from an adult with an advanced solid tumor such as melanoma, head and neck, liver or kidney cancer. CDR3s include the opening cysteine and the closing phenylalanine or tryptophan. D genes are given only for firm matches. Part of the rows lack a size; the others show once, few, many or a class for expanded clones.

D gene: .
clone size: once
J gene: TRBJ2-7
V gene: TRBV19
CDR3 DNA: TGTGCCAGTACCGGGGCCCACGGCTACGAGCAGTACTTC
CDR3 protein: CASTGAHGYEQYF

D gene: .
clone size: .
J gene: TRBJ2-2
V gene: TRBV27
CDR3 DNA: TGTGCCAGCAGTCCTTACCCTCCAGGCGGTTTCACCGGGGAGCTGTTTTTT
CDR3 protein: CASSPYPPGGFTGELFF

D gene: TRBD2
clone size: .
J gene: TRBJ2-1
V gene: TRBV7-9
CDR3 DNA: TGTGCCAGCAGCGGAGGGAGGGAGAGAGTGGACTACAATGAGCAGTTCTTC
CDR3 protein: CASSGGRERVDYNEQFF

D gene: TRBD1
clone size: .
J gene: TRBJ1-2
V gene: TRBV6-6
CDR3 DNA: TGTGCCAGCAGTTACGGGGGGGACAGGAAGGTTGACGGCTACACCTTC
CDR3 protein: CASSYGGDRKVDGYTF

D gene: .
clone size: .
J gene: TRBJ2-2
V gene: TRBV28
CDR3 DNA: TGTGCCAGCAGTTTAAGGTTATTCACCGGGGAGCTGTTTTTT
CDR3 protein: CASSLRLFTGELFF

D gene: TRBD2
clone size: .
J gene: TRBJ2-1
V gene: TRBV19
CDR3 DNA: TGTGCCAGTAGTATAGATTCCGGACTAGTCTACAATGAGCAGTTCTTC
CDR3 protein: CASSIDSGLVYNEQFF

D gene: .
clone size: .
J gene: TRBJ1-1
V gene: TRBV14
CDR3 DNA: TGTGCCAGCAGCCAACACGAGGGTAGGCCAACTGAAGCTTTCTTT
CDR3 protein: CASSQHEGRPTEAFF

D gene: .
clone size: .
J gene: TRBJ1-1
V gene: TRBV7-6
CDR3 DNA: TGTGCCAGCAGTCGAGACGGGGACACTGAAGCTTTCTTT
CDR3 protein: CASSRDGDTEAFF

D gene: TRBD2
clone size: .
J gene: TRBJ2-7
V gene: TRBV18
CDR3 DNA: TGTGCCAGCTCACCACTAGCGGGACCTTACGAGCAGTACTTC
CDR3 protein: CASSPLAGPYEQYF

D gene: .
clone size: few
J gene: TRBJ2-4
V gene: TRBV7-2
CDR3 DNA: TGTGCCAGCAGCAATGGCGACATTCAGTACTTC
CDR3 protein: CASSNGDIQYF

D gene: TRBD1
clone size: .
J gene: TRBJ1-6
V gene: TRBV13
CDR3 DNA: TGTGCCAGCAGCTGGACCAGGGGGCACTCACCCCTCCACTTT
CDR3 protein: CASSWTRGHSPLHF

D gene: TRBD2
clone size: .
J gene: TRBJ2-1
V gene: TRBV28
CDR3 DNA: TGTGCCAGCCAACTTGGACTAGCGGGAGGGGAGCAGTTCTTC
CDR3 protein: CASQLGLAGGEQFF

D gene: .
clone size: .
J gene: TRBJ1-4
V gene: TRBV19
CDR3 DNA: TGTGCCAGTAGTAGGACGGGGGCAACTAATGAAAAACTGTTTTTT
CDR3 protein: CASSRTGATNEKLFF

D gene: .
clone size: .
J gene: TRBJ1-2
V gene: TRBV29-1
CDR3 DNA: TGCAGCGTTGAAGGAACAGAAGGAGACTATGGCTACACCTTC
CDR3 protein: CSVEGTEGDYGYTF

D gene: .
clone size: once
J gene: TRBJ2-2
V gene: TRBV14
CDR3 DNA: TGTGCCAGCAGCCAAATCCCCCCCGCTGGGGGATCCGGGGAGCTGTTTTTT
CDR3 protein: CASSQIPPAGGSGELFF

D gene: TRBD1
clone size: once
J gene: TRBJ1-1
V gene: TRBV27
CDR3 DNA: TGTGCCAGCAGTCAGGGGGTTCACACTGAAGCTTTCTTT
CDR3 protein: CASSQGVHTEAFF

D gene: .
clone size: .
J gene: TRBJ2-5
V gene: TRBV7-2
CDR3 DNA: TGTGCCAGCAGCTTTGGTTGGTTGGAGACCCAGTACTTC
CDR3 protein: CASSFGWLETQYF

D gene: .
clone size: .
J gene: TRBJ1-1
V gene: TRBV16
CDR3 DNA: TGTGCCAGCAGCGTTCGGGGAGGCACTGAAGCTTTCTTT
CDR3 protein: CASSVRGGTEAFF

D gene: .
clone size: .
J gene: TRBJ1-6
V gene: TRBV4-1
CDR3 DNA: TGCGCCAGCACGACCCCGGGACACAATTCACCCCTCCACTTT
CDR3 protein: CASTTPGHNSPLHF

D gene: .
clone size: once
J gene: TRBJ2-7
V gene: TRBV7-3
CDR3 DNA: TGTGCCAGCAGCTTATCCTACCGGGACGGATACGAGCAGTACTTC
CDR3 protein: CASSLSYRDGYEQYF

D gene: .
clone size: .
J gene: TRBJ2-7
V gene: TRBV5-1
CDR3 DNA: TGCGCCAGCAGCTTGGCAGGGGTAGGAGCCTCCTACGAGCAGTACTTC
CDR3 protein: CASSLAGVGASYEQYF

D gene: .
clone size: .
J gene: TRBJ1-1
V gene: TRBV15
CDR3 DNA: TGTGCCACCAGCCGAGGGGGGACTGAAGCTTTCTTT
CDR3 protein: CATSRGGTEAFF

D gene: .
clone size: .
J gene: TRBJ2-7
V gene: TRBV21-1
CDR3 DNA: TGTGCCAGCAGCCTAGACTGCACCCTCTACGAGCAGTACTTC
CDR3 protein: CASSLDCTLYEQYF

D gene: .
clone size: .
J gene: TRBJ2-3
V gene: TRBV15
CDR3 DNA: TGTGCCACCAGCAGAGGAACCCGGGACTCGCGTCCGGGAGCAGATACGCAGTATTTT
CDR3 protein: CATSRGTRDSRPGADTQYF

D gene: TRBD1
clone size: once
J gene: TRBJ2-7
V gene: TRBV6-6
CDR3 DNA: TGTGCCAGCAGTTACCGACAGGGAGACGAGCAGTACTTC
CDR3 protein: CASSYRQGDEQYF

D gene: TRBD2
clone size: .
J gene: TRBJ2-2
V gene: TRBV6-5
CDR3 DNA: TGTGCCAGCAAACAAGCGGGAGTTCCCGGGGAGCTGTTTTTT
CDR3 protein: CASKQAGVPGELFF

D gene: TRBD2
clone size: .
J gene: TRBJ2-1
V gene: TRBV5-1
CDR3 DNA: TGCGCCAGCAGCTCGATTAGCGGGAGCATCGATGAGCAGTTCTTC
CDR3 protein: CASSSISGSIDEQFF

D gene: .
clone size: .
J gene: TRBJ2-7
V gene: TRBV7-9
CDR3 DNA: TGTGCCAGCAGCTTTCTTGGCTCCTACGAGCAGTACTTC
CDR3 protein: CASSFLGSYEQYF

D gene: TRBD2
clone size: .
J gene: TRBJ2-7
V gene: TRBV9
CDR3 DNA: TGTGCCAGCAGCGCGCCAGGGGGCACTAGCGGGGACGGCCCCTACGAGCAGTACTTC
CDR3 protein: CASSAPGGTSGDGPYEQYF

D gene: TRBD2
clone size: .
J gene: TRBJ2-1
V gene: TRBV6-6
CDR3 DNA: TGTGCCAGCAGTTACCTCGGGAGGGCCTCAGATGAGCAGTTCTTC
CDR3 protein: CASSYLGRASDEQFF

D gene: .
clone size: .
J gene: TRBJ1-2
V gene: TRBV11-2
CDR3 DNA: TGTGCCAGCAGCTTAGATCCGGGGGTACTCTATGGCTACACCTTC
CDR3 protein: CASSLDPGVLYGYTF

D gene: TRBD2
clone size: .
J gene: TRBJ2-1
V gene: TRBV10-3
CDR3 DNA: TGTGCCATCAGTGAGTCTGCTAGCGGGGTATCGACCTACAATGAGCAGTTCTTC
CDR3 protein: CAISESASGVSTYNEQFF

D gene: .
clone size: few
J gene: TRBJ2-7
V gene: TRBV7-7
CDR3 DNA: TGTGCTAGCAGCTTGTGGGAGTCGGGCTACGAGCAGTACTTC
CDR3 protein: CASSLWESGYEQYF

D gene: .
clone size: .
J gene: TRBJ1-5
V gene: TRBV21-1
CDR3 DNA: TGTGCCAGCAGCGACTCCGGGCCTAGGGTTCGGCAGCCCCAGCATTTT
CDR3 protein: CASSDSGPRVRQPQHF

D gene: TRBD1
clone size: once
J gene: TRBJ2-3
V gene: TRBV25-1
CDR3 DNA: TGTGCCAGCAGTGACCCCGGACAGGGCTGGAGCACAGATACGCAGTATTTT
CDR3 protein: CASSDPGQGWSTDTQYF

D gene: .
clone size: .
J gene: TRBJ1-1
V gene: TRBV7-7
CDR3 DNA: TGTGCTAGCAGCGTAGGGGCGAACACTGAAGCTTTCTTT
CDR3 protein: CASSVGANTEAFF

D gene: TRBD1
clone size: .
J gene: TRBJ2-1
V gene: TRBV7-6
CDR3 DNA: TGTGCCAGCAGCCACCGTCTGGGACAGGGGAATGAGCAGTTCTTC
CDR3 protein: CASSHRLGQGNEQFF

D gene: TRBD1
clone size: .
J gene: TRBJ1-1
V gene: TRBV2
CDR3 DNA: TGTGCCAGCAGTGTACTGGGACAGGACTCTGAAGCTTTCTTT
CDR3 protein: CASSVLGQDSEAFF

D gene: .
clone size: .
J gene: TRBJ2-7
V gene: TRBV5-1
CDR3 DNA: TGCGCCAGCAGCAAACAGGGTGAAGAGCAGTACTTC
CDR3 protein: CASSKQGEEQYF

D gene: .
clone size: .
J gene: TRBJ1-6
V gene: TRBV6-1
CDR3 DNA: TGTGCCAGCAGTGCCCGTCAGGGCTCCTATAATTCACCCCTCCACTTT
CDR3 protein: CASSARQGSYNSPLHF

D gene: TRBD2
clone size: .
J gene: TRBJ2-1
V gene: TRBV15
CDR3 DNA: TGTGCCACCAGCAGAGAACGACTAGCGGGAGCGTATGAGCAGTTCTTC
CDR3 protein: CATSRERLAGAYEQFF

D gene: .
clone size: .
J gene: TRBJ1-2
V gene: TRBV27
CDR3 DNA: TGTGCCAGCAGTGCCGTGGAATCAGGAGGTGGCTACACCTTC
CDR3 protein: CASSAVESGGGYTF

D gene: .
clone size: .
J gene: TRBJ2-1
V gene: TRBV7-6
CDR3 DNA: TGTGCCAGCAGCTTAGGCACAACGGATGAGCAGTTCTTC
CDR3 protein: CASSLGTTDEQFF

D gene: TRBD1
clone size: .
J gene: TRBJ1-2
V gene: TRBV20-1
CDR3 DNA: TGCAGTACAGGGGCCAACTATGGCTACACCTTC
CDR3 protein: CSTGANYGYTF

D gene: .
clone size: .
J gene: TRBJ1-2
V gene: TRBV27
CDR3 DNA: TGTGCCAGCAGCCCAGGCGGGGGCGCCTATGGCTACACCTTC
CDR3 protein: CASSPGGGAYGYTF

D gene: .
clone size: once
J gene: TRBJ1-1
V gene: TRBV27
CDR3 DNA: TGTGCCAGCGGTTGGGGGGATATTAAAGCTTTCTTT
CDR3 protein: CASGWGDIKAFF

D gene: TRBD2
clone size: .
J gene: TRBJ2-7
V gene: TRBV5-1
CDR3 DNA: TGCGCCAGCATGATGCGGGAGGGACCCTACGAGCAGTACTTC
CDR3 protein: CASMMREGPYEQYF

D gene: .
clone size: .
J gene: TRBJ1-1
V gene: TRBV6-6
CDR3 DNA: TGTGCCAGCAGTTACGGGGGTAGAACGAACACTGAAGCTTTCTTT
CDR3 protein: CASSYGGRTNTEAFF

D gene: TRBD1
clone size: .
J gene: TRBJ2-1
V gene: TRBV6-5
CDR3 DNA: TGTGCCAGCAGTTACCTTGGGACAGGGAGAAACAATGAGCAGTTCTTC
CDR3 protein: CASSYLGTGRNNEQFF

D gene: .
clone size: .
J gene: TRBJ2-7
V gene: TRBV10-3
CDR3 DNA: TGTGCCACGAACGGCGAGGGGTACTCCTACGAGCAGTACTTC
CDR3 protein: CATNGEGYSYEQYF

D gene: .
clone size: .
J gene: TRBJ1-5
V gene: TRBV5-1
CDR3 DNA: TGCGCCAGCAGCCAGGACGGATTAAATCAGCCCCAGCATTTT
CDR3 protein: CASSQDGLNQPQHF

D gene: TRBD1
clone size: many
J gene: TRBJ2-7
V gene: TRBV5-1
CDR3 DNA: TGCGCCAGCAGCTTGAGTCCGGGACAGGGTCTCGGCGAGCAGTACTTC
CDR3 protein: CASSLSPGQGLGEQYF

D gene: .
clone size: .
J gene: TRBJ2-1
V gene: TRBV7-2
CDR3 DNA: TGTGCCAGCACCTCGGCCCCCGGCTCTTGGAATGAGCAGTTCTTC
CDR3 protein: CASTSAPGSWNEQFF

D gene: .
clone size: .
J gene: TRBJ1-1
V gene: TRBV30
CDR3 DNA: TGTGCCTGGAGTACCTTGTCCGTGGGCACTGAAGCTTTCTTT
CDR3 protein: CAWSTLSVGTEAFF

D gene: .
clone size: .
J gene: TRBJ1-5
V gene: TRBV28
CDR3 DNA: TGTGCCAGCAGTTCCAGGACGTCATATAGCAATCAGCCCCAGCATTTT
CDR3 protein: CASSSRTSYSNQPQHF

D gene: .
clone size: .
J gene: TRBJ2-7
V gene: TRBV11-2
CDR3 DNA: TGTGCCAGCAGCTTTATAGACGAGCAGTACTTC
CDR3 protein: CASSFIDEQYF

D gene: TRBD2
clone size: .
J gene: TRBJ2-3
V gene: TRBV10-3
CDR3 DNA: TGTGCCATCAGTGAGGGGACTAGCGCAGATACGCAGTATTTT
CDR3 protein: CAISEGTSADTQYF